The present T cell receptor (beta chain) was sequenced within a study of post-analysis software for immune sequencing data (dated by TCRdb to between 2015 and 2016). Regarding the research as a whole: The recorded disease courses included relapsing-remitting, secondary progressive and progressive-relapsing multiple sclerosis, and some patients had no subtype annotation. A subset of samples was prepared in parallel using single-end sample barcoding, then pooled and co-amplified after Illumina adapter ligation. The patient repertoires were set against 11 previously published healthy control repertoires from donors whose ages ranged from roughly 6 to 25 years.

TCR beta repertoires were profiled from peripheral blood of roughly twelve young patients with multiple sclerosis to demonstrate the VDJtools post-analysis software. The multiple sclerosis patients were children and adolescents ranging in age from roughly 6 to 16 years. CDR1 and CDR2, looked up from the germline V gene, are MNHEY and SVGAGI. Unmatched junction bases come to 5, with V trimmed by 5 bases and J by 1 base. Its CDR3 holds 14 amino acids, cysteine through phenylalanine. CDR3 DNA is the only sequence kept; it has 42 bases, read in frame from the first base. With respect to this clonotype: Its antigen remains undetermined. No base quality information exists; no much larger clone differs at one position.

Libraries were built with PCR. Sequencing was carried out with an Illumina HiSeq 2500. To reduce PCR and sequencing biases, unique molecular identifiers were built into the TCR beta cDNA libraries. Per 1 to 10 million input T cells, some 500,000 cDNA molecules were obtained, such that each molecule approximated one T cell. Patient libraries were prepared and sequenced with the same protocol used for the earlier healthy control dataset. Within a given batch, samples were prepared together, multiplexed and sequenced on the same HiSeq lane. The source study handled its data this way. MIGEC handled the raw barcoded reads, throwing out single-read molecular identifier groups before consensus assembly and CDR3 extraction. VDJtools was used for post-analysis of the clonotype tables, with diversity normalized by down-sampling every dataset to the smallest sample size. To correct batch-related cross-sample contamination, repertoire overlap clustering matched CDR3 amino acid sequences but not nucleotide sequences. TCRdb's own reprocessing of the public reads used fastp at Q25 and MiXCR and kept productive beta chains. Rows matching on CDR3 protein sequence are summarized as one entry with the most common DNA and genes. These V and J calls originate from TCRdb's pipeline instead of the authors' own analysis. In all, the sample holds under 900,000 distinct CDR3 sequences, and roughly 58% of those were seen once. The ten largest make up under 6% of the sample.

What the research found in general, with its limitations: Significantly higher frequencies in patients than in controls were found for five TRBV segments, including TRBV5-6, TRBV5-1 and TRBV20-1. The control group was slightly older than the multiple sclerosis patient group. Direct clustering with F measure showed strong co-clustering of samples prepared in the same batch, prompting a batch-effect correction. Normalized Chao1 diversity was significantly lower in multiple sclerosis patients than controls, suggesting substantial peripheral T-cell clonal expansion.

Input material: blood. The rearranged chain carries TRBV6-5 and TRBJ2-7; 7 central bases correspond to TRBD1. This TCR came from a girl aged 10-17 years with multiple sclerosis. Read as DNA, the sequence is TGTGCCAGCAGTCACAGACAGGGTTCCTACGAGCAGTACTTC. This gives the protein CASSHRQGSYEQYF.